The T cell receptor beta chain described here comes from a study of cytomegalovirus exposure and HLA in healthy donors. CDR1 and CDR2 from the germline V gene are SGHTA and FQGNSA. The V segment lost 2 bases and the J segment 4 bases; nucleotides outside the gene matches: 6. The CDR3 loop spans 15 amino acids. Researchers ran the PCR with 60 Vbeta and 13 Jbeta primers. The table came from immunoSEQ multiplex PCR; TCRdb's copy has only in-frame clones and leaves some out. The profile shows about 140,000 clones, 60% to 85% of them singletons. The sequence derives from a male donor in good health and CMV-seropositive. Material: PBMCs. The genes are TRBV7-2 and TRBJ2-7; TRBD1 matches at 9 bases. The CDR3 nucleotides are TGTGCCAGCAGCTTACCGGACAGGGGACGATACGAGCAGTACTTC. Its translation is CASSLPDRGRYEQYF. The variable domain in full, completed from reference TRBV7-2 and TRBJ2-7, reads GAGVSQSPSNKVTEKGKDVELRCDPISGHTALYWYRQSLGQGLEFLIYFQGNSAPDKSGLPSDRFSAERTGGSVSTLTIQRTQQEDSAVYLCASSLPDRGRYEQYFGPGTRLTVT.